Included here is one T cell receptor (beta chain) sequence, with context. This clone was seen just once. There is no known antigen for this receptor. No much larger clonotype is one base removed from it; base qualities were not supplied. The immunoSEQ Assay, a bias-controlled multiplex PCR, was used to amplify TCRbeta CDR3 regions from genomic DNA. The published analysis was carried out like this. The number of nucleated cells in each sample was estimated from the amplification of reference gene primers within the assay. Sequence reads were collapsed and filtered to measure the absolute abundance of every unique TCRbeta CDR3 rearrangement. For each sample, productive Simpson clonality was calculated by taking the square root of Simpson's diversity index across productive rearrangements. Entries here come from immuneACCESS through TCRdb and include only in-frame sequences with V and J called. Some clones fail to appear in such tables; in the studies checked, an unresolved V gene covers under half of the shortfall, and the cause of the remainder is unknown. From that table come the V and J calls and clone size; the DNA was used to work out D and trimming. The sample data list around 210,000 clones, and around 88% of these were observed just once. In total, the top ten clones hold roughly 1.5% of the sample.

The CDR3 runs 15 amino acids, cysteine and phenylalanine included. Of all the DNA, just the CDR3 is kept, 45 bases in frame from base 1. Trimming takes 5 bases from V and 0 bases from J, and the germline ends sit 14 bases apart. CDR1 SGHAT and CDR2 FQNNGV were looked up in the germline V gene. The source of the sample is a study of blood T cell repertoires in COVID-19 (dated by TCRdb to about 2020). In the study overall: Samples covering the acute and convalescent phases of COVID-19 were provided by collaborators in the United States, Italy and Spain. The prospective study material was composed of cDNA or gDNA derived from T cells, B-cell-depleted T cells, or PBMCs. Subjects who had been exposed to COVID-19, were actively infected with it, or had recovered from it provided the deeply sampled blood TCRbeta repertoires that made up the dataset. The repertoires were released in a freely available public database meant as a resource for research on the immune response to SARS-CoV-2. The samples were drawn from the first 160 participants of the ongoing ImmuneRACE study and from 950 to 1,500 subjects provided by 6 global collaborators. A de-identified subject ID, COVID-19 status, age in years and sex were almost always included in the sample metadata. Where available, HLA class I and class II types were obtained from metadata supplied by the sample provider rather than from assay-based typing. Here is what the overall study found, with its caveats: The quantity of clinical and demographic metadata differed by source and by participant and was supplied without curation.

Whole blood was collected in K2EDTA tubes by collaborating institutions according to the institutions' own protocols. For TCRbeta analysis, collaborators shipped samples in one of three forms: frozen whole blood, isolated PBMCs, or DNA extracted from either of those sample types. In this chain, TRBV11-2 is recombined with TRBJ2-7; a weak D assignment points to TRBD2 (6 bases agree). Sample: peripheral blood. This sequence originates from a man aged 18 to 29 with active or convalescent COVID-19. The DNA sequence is TGTGCCAGCAGCCCCGCGGGGTCATTCTCCTACGAGCAGTACTTC. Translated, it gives CASSPAGSFSYEQYF.